This T cell receptor (beta chain) stems from a study of shared clonotypes between healthy human individuals. Study-wide findings and caveats: Clonotype sharing across donors was expected to vary with sequencing depth. Larger estimated richness was generally seen in naive subsets than in memory subsets.

Naive CD8 cells, CD45RO-negative and positively selected for CCR7, excluded terminally differentiated effector memory CD45RA+ cells. For this clone: The antigen remains undetermined.

The deep-level immunoSEQ assay was used. Clones were read by immunoSEQ multiplex PCR, and TCRdb kept only the in-frame ones, dropping some. The data hold roughly 2.1 million clones, with 85% to 95% observed a single time. The CDR3 consists of 16 residues. Germline V gene data show CDR1 as SGHVS and CDR2 as FNYEAQ. The V gene lost 1 base and the J gene lost 0 bases, with 12 bases spanning the gap. This chain links TRBV7-6 with TRBJ1-1; D not resolved. The TCR was taken from a man younger than 35 in good health. Some clones in this sample may be carry-over from other donors' samples. Sequencing input: naive CD8+ T cells from PBMCs. DNA of the CDR3: TGTGCCAGCAGCTTAGAGGGAGTCGTAATGAACACTGAAGCTTTCTTT. It specifies CASSLEGVVMNTEAFF.